The clone carrying this T cell receptor beta chain was observed a few times. Its antigen remains unknown. Specified time point: sample taken at primary tumor resection. Frozen PBMC, nontumor lung or tumor provided whole RNA, which was sequenced unsorted. V was cut by 11 bases and J by 1 base, with 17 bases left in between. The CDR3 covers 15 residues. The sample is drawn from a study of spatial heterogeneity in lung cancer. Across the whole study: Fewer alpha-chain than beta-chain sequences were consistently detected.

Unique molecular identifiers tagged every individual TCR cDNA molecule. TCRdb ran MiXCR on the 5' RACE reads and lists one entry per CDR3 protein. This table has about 45,000 distinct CDR3 sequences, almost 7% appearing once. Study results and caveats: Tumor TCRs that were ubiquitous and expanded showed up in blood more at resection than follow-up.

The rearrangement joins TRBV12-3 or TRBV12-4 to TRBJ2-2, with D perhaps TRBD2 (5 bases). This specimen was PBMCs, taken at surgery. The clonotype originates from a female donor with early-stage non-small cell lung cancer. CDR3 in amino acids: CAGNLEVQNTGELFF. The CDR3 nucleotides are TGTGCCGGCAACTTGGAGGTACAGAACACCGGGGAGCTGTTTTTT.